The rows below give T cell receptor beta chains drawn from one sample of a study of control samples from healthy donors and cancer patients. The repertoire was sequenced with immunoSEQ multiplex PCR; TCRdb's copy has only in-frame clones and lacks some. The sample has tens of thousands of clones, 91% seen once; the top ten hold 15% to 18%. The specimen was blood. These receptors came from a young man in good health. Each CDR3 is given without its conserved first and last residue. D genes are given only for firm matches.

CDR3 protein: ASSEDTYEQY
J gene: TRBJ2-7
D gene: -
V gene: TRBV5-1

CDR3 protein: AWSVGLVTGELF
J gene: TRBJ2-2
D gene: TRBD2
V gene: TRBV30

CDR3 protein: ASSPRGKWETQY
J gene: TRBJ2-5
D gene: -
V gene: TRBV7-3

CDR3 protein: AWSVSPETRAIQY
J gene: TRBJ2-4
D gene: -
V gene: TRBV30

CDR3 protein: ASTRGQGETQY
J gene: TRBJ2-5
D gene: TRBD1
V gene: TRBV12-3/TRBV12-4

CDR3 protein: ASSSGQGANTEAF
J gene: TRBJ1-1
D gene: TRBD1
V gene: TRBV7-9

CDR3 protein: ASSPLAGADTQY
J gene: TRBJ2-3
D gene: TRBD2
V gene: TRBV7-3

CDR3 protein: ASLGTGTNTGELF
J gene: TRBJ2-2
D gene: TRBD1
V gene: TRBV18

CDR3 protein: ASSLTASPSNTEAF
J gene: TRBJ1-1
D gene: -
V gene: TRBV7-8

CDR3 protein: ASRKGTASETQY
J gene: TRBJ2-5
D gene: TRBD1
V gene: TRBV19

CDR3 protein: ASSLLTGGAGANVLT
J gene: TRBJ2-6
D gene: TRBD1
V gene: TRBV27

CDR3 protein: SVDGSNTEAF
J gene: TRBJ1-1
D gene: -
V gene: TRBV29-1

CDR3 protein: ASSLGASAKQETQY
J gene: TRBJ2-5
D gene: -
V gene: TRBV7-8

CDR3 protein: ASSSRSGATNTGELF
J gene: TRBJ2-2
D gene: TRBD2
V gene: TRBV11-2

CDR3 protein: ASSRLSGGFYNEQF
J gene: TRBJ2-1
D gene: -
V gene: TRBV7-9

CDR3 protein: ASSLGQGAGDTQY
J gene: TRBJ2-3
D gene: TRBD1
V gene: TRBV7-2

CDR3 protein: ASWSSRPSDEQF
J gene: TRBJ2-1
D gene: -
V gene: TRBV5-1

CDR3 protein: ASRSESSWGELF
J gene: TRBJ1-4
D gene: -
V gene: TRBV27

CDR3 protein: AGSGASSYNSPLH
J gene: TRBJ1-6
D gene: -
V gene: TRBV2

CDR3 protein: AISAQLRDGNTIY
J gene: TRBJ1-3
D gene: -
V gene: TRBV10-3

CDR3 protein: ASTQGEQPQH
J gene: TRBJ1-5
D gene: -
V gene: TRBV2

CDR3 protein: ASSYTSGRAHEQY
J gene: TRBJ2-7
D gene: TRBD2
V gene: TRBV27

CDR3 protein: ASTTVPFAEQF
J gene: TRBJ2-1
D gene: -
V gene: TRBV27

CDR3 protein: ASDELGGRFYEQY
J gene: TRBJ2-7
D gene: TRBD2
V gene: TRBV2

CDR3 protein: ASSEAGGRNNFH
J gene: TRBJ1-6
D gene: -
V gene: TRBV6-1

CDR3 protein: ASSYHATGVYGYT
J gene: TRBJ1-2
D gene: TRBD1
V gene: TRBV6-5

CDR3 protein: ASSLFSETQY
J gene: TRBJ2-5
D gene: -
V gene: TRBV7-2

CDR3 protein: ASSPLGGDYNEQF
J gene: TRBJ2-1
D gene: -
V gene: TRBV11-2

CDR3 protein: ASSSTFRDRTAGRF
J gene: TRBJ2-1
D gene: -
V gene: TRBV21-1

CDR3 protein: ASSNRDTEAF
J gene: TRBJ1-1
D gene: -
V gene: TRBV18

CDR3 protein: ASSPGLAGSLEQY
J gene: TRBJ2-7
D gene: TRBD2
V gene: TRBV6-2/TRBV6-3

CDR3 protein: ASSEGYSGNTIY
J gene: TRBJ1-3
D gene: -
V gene: TRBV9

CDR3 protein: ASSSGTGVEKLF
J gene: TRBJ1-4
D gene: TRBD1
V gene: TRBV6-5

CDR3 protein: ASSLTVGVETQY
J gene: TRBJ2-5
D gene: -
V gene: TRBV7-9

CDR3 protein: ASSLGGEIGAF
J gene: TRBJ1-1
D gene: -
V gene: TRBV7-2

CDR3 protein: ASSEGRLAGVGETQY
J gene: TRBJ2-5
D gene: TRBD2
V gene: TRBV2

CDR3 protein: ASSSGTLNTGELF
J gene: TRBJ2-2
D gene: -
V gene: TRBV6-2/TRBV6-3

CDR3 protein: ASSVRRGGEKLF
J gene: TRBJ1-4
D gene: -
V gene: TRBV2

CDR3 protein: ASGLDRGTEAF
J gene: TRBJ1-1
D gene: TRBD1
V gene: TRBV12-5

CDR3 protein: ASSKTSGRTGELF
J gene: TRBJ2-2
D gene: TRBD2
V gene: TRBV5-1

CDR3 protein: AQAGYYEQY
J gene: TRBJ2-7
D gene: -
V gene: TRBV30

CDR3 protein: ASSQDTPSSSYEQY
J gene: TRBJ2-7
D gene: -
V gene: TRBV4-2

CDR3 protein: ASGNREAYNEQF
J gene: TRBJ2-1
D gene: -
V gene: TRBV2

CDR3 protein: ASRNPNRGTDTQY
J gene: TRBJ2-3
D gene: TRBD1
V gene: TRBV6-5

CDR3 protein: ASSPSPSSYNEQF
J gene: TRBJ2-1
D gene: -
V gene: TRBV7-2

CDR3 protein: ASSLGSGGYEQY
J gene: TRBJ2-7
D gene: TRBD2
V gene: TRBV5-1

CDR3 protein: ASSYHPMGQHYNSPLH
J gene: TRBJ1-6
D gene: TRBD1
V gene: TRBV27

CDR3 protein: ASSLGGTGRGYGYT
J gene: TRBJ1-2
D gene: TRBD1
V gene: TRBV7-2

CDR3 protein: ASSLGLVGGNEQF
J gene: TRBJ2-1
D gene: TRBD2
V gene: TRBV3-1/TRBV3-2